These 30 T cell receptor beta chains share one sample of origin, sequenced in a study of T cell repertoires in cytomegalovirus infection. TCRdb re-called the reads with MiXCR, one entry per CDR3 protein. This table holds fewer than 80,000 distinct CDR3 sequences, roughly 3.6% found once. Specimen: PBMCs. The receptors were sampled from a human donor in good health (CMV status not recorded). Some clones in this sample may be carry-over from other donors' samples.

This clonotype has a count of ten or more. The chain has TRBV7-8 and TRBJ1-1; TRBD1 matches 8 bases. This CDR3 region has 17 residues. CDR1 and CDR2 (germline): SGHVS, FQNEAQ. V shed 1 base, J shed 7 bases, and the junction held 14 bases outside the gene matches. As DNA, the CDR3 is TGTGCCAGCAGCTTAGAAGTGACAGGGGCGCTAGAAGTTGAAGCTTTCTTT. It yields the protein CASSLEVTGALEVEAFF.

This clonotype was observed many times. CDR3 sequence reads: CASSRSMYQPQHF. CDR3 sequence (DNA): TGCGCCAGCAGCCGTTCCATGTATCAGCCCCAGCATTTT. The chain combines TRBV4-3 with TRBJ1-5; unclear D gene. There are 13 residues in the CDR3. CDR1 is LGHNA and CDR2 is YSLEER in the germline V gene. Between the trimmed V and J ends, which lost 4 bases and 5 bases, there was a span of 9 bases.

There are many counts of this clonotype. The V and J genes are TRBV24-1 and TRBJ2-1, with 8 bases lining up with TRBD2. CDR1 and CDR2 (germline): KGHDR, SFDVKD. The CDR3 is 15 amino acids. After removal of 1 base from V and 9 bases from J, the junction contained 7 bases not matched to a gene. The CDR3 spells CATSDLATSAREQFF. The DNA of the CDR3 is TGTGCCACCAGTGATTTAGCGACTAGCGCCCGTGAGCAGTTCTTC.

This clonotype came up many times. The genes are TRBV12-3 or TRBV12-4 and TRBJ2-7, with TRBD2 as a possible D gene (6 bases). This CDR3 is 12 amino acids long. V shed 3 bases and J shed 7 bases, with 10 bases lying between them. The CDR3 spells CASSLRREEQYF. The CDR3 DNA follows: TGTGCCAGCAGTTTGAGACGGGAGGAGCAGTACTTC.

On this clonotype: This is likely a read error, given that the CDR3 carries no conserved phenylalanine or tryptophan at its end. This chain joins TRBV7-2 and TRBJ2-3, with unresolved D. The germline gives CDR1 SGHTA, CDR2 FQGNSA. The V gene lost 1 base and the J gene lost 5 bases, with 1 base spanning the gap. CDR3 length: 11 residues. CDR3: CTSSLVDTQYL. CDR3 coding DNA: TGTACCAGCAGCTTAGTAGATACGCAGTATCTT.

This clonotype showed up many times. The chain employs TRBV5-1 and TRBJ2-6, with D unresolved. Germline V gene data show CDR1 as SGHRS and CDR2 as YFSETQ. CDR3 length equals 15 residues. V lost 4 bases and J 4 bases, leaving 12 bases between the germline ends. CDR3 bases: TGCGCCAGCAGCCCTGGATCAACGGGGGCCAACGTCCTGACTTTC. Protein: CASSPGSTGANVLTF. Looking up the rest from reference TRBV5-1 and TRBJ2-6 gives the full variable domain: KAGVTQTPRYLIKTRGQQVTLSCSPISGHRSVSWYQQTPGQGLQFLFEYFSETQRNKGNFPGRFSGRQFSNSRSEMNVSTLELGDSALYLCASSPGSTGANVLTFGAGSRLTVL.

This clonotype has just a few counts. The chain combines TRBV7-8 with TRBJ1-1; D ambiguous. The CDR3 is made up of 15 amino acids. V dropped 2 bases and J dropped 1 base, with 11 bases sitting between them. From germline, CDR1 is SGHVS and CDR2 FQNEAQ. The CDR3 nucleotides are TGTGCCAGCAGCTTATCGCGGGGAAAGAACACTGAAGCTTTCTTT. Its translation: CASSLSRGKNTEAFF.

This clonotype was counted ten times or more. The chain carries TRBV6-2 or TRBV6-3 and TRBJ1-2; 7 bases are shared with TRBD1. The V gene's germline CDR1 is MNHEY and CDR2 SVGEGT. Trimming cost V 0 bases and J 8 bases; bases outside gene matches: 6. The length of the CDR3 is 14 residues. DNA of the CDR3: TGTGCCAGCAGTTACTCGAGTGACAGGGAAGGCTACACCTTC. This encodes CASSYSSDREGYTF.

This clonotype has ten or more counts. This chain uses TRBV20-1 with TRBJ2-7; the D gene is possibly TRBD1 (6 bases). CDR3 length equals 14 residues. V shed 6 bases and J shed 3 bases, with 18 bases lying between them. Germline-derived CDR1 and CDR2 are DFQATT and SNEGSKA (reference sequence). The DNA of the CDR3 is TGCAGTGCCATAAAACAGGGCAGGGGCTACGAGCAGTACTTC. Residues: CSAIKQGRGYEQYF.

This clonotype has at least ten counts. The V and J genes are TRBV30 and TRBJ2-2, with 9 bases identical to TRBD2. Germline V gene sequence: CDR1 GTSNPN, CDR2 SVGIG (reference sequence). CDR3 size: 16 residues. Trimming cost V 1 base and J 7 bases; bases outside gene matches: 10. In nucleotides, the CDR3 is TGTGCCTGGAGTGCCCATCAGGGACTAGCAGTCGGGGAGCTGTTTTTT. Translating it yields CAWSAHQGLAVGELFF.

This clonotype was seen at least ten times. This sequence joins TRBV10-1 and TRBJ2-5; 13 bases agree with TRBD2. Trimming removed 5 bases from V and 3 bases from J; junction bases left unmatched: 3. Germline CDR1 and CDR2: WNHNN and SYGVQD (reference sequence). The CDR3 runs to 15 residues. The CDR3 DNA reads TGCGCCAGCAGTAAAGGGACTAGCGGGGAAGAGACCCAGTACTTC. It yields the protein CASSKGTSGEETQYF.

In its sample, this clonotype was seen many times. The chain has TRBV20-1 and TRBJ2-5; the D is unclear. The V end was cut by 0 bases, the J end by 2 bases, with 7 bases between. The CDR3 extends over 13 amino acids. Per germline, CDR1 DFQATT and CDR2 SNEGSKA (reference sequence). As DNA, the CDR3 is TGCAGTGCTAGAGATGTGGGACAAGAGACCCAGTACTTC. Translated, it gives CSARDVGQETQYF.

This clonotype was counted ten times or more. The V and J genes are TRBV4-3 and TRBJ2-5; 7 positions match TRBD2. The CDR3 consists of 15 residues. Germline assignment: CDR1 LGHNA and CDR2 YSLEER. Trimming cost V 0 bases and J 5 bases; bases outside gene matches: 6. CDR3 sequence: CASSQEGGREETQYF. The CDR3 DNA reads as TGCGCCAGCAGCCAAGAAGGCGGGCGGGAGGAGACCCAGTACTTC.

This clonotype was observed many times. J is TRBJ2-3 and V is TRBV19; 11 bases fit TRBD2. This CDR3 is 15 amino acids long. V was pared by 3 bases and J by 6 bases, with 5 bases of the junction left unmatched. Germline V gene sequence: CDR1 LNHDA, CDR2 SQIVND (reference sequence). The CDR3 here is CASSMTSGTRDTQYF. CDR3 coding DNA: TGTGCCAGTAGTATGACTAGCGGGACGAGGGATACGCAGTATTTT.

This clonotype was observed at least ten times. V usage is TRBV28 and J usage is TRBJ2-3; 11 bases fit TRBD2. The J segment lost 2 bases and the V segment lost 5 bases, leaving 6 bases of the junction unmatched. This CDR3 is built from 16 residues. CDR1 and CDR2 (germline): MDHEN, SYDVKM. The CDR3 region has the DNA TGTGCCAGCAGTCCAGGGACTAGCGGAGACACAGATACGCAGTATTTT. Its translation: CASSPGTSGDTDTQYF. Using reference TRBV28 and TRBJ2-3 for the parts outside the CDR3, the full variable domain is DVKVTQSSRYLVKRTGEKVFLECVQDMDHENMFWYRQDPGLGLRLIYFSYDVKMKEKGDIPEGYSVSREKKERFSLILESASTNQTSMYLCASSPGTSGDTDTQYFGPGTRLTVL.

This clonotype was seen repeatedly, ten times or more. The V gene is TRBV19, the J gene TRBJ1-1; the D gene is possibly TRBD1 (6 bases). V was clipped by 4 bases and J by 3 bases, with 9 bases between them. This CDR3 has 13 amino acids. From germline, CDR1 is LNHDA and CDR2 SQIVND (reference sequence). This chain's CDR3 is CASSTGQYTEAFF. DNA of the CDR3: TGTGCCAGTAGTACCGGACAGTACACTGAAGCTTTCTTT.

This clonotype was counted ten times or more. Relative to the germline gene, one junction end is altered; a read error may explain this. J is TRBJ1-1 and V is TRBV7-9, with D perhaps TRBD1 (6 bases). Germline V lookup: CDR1 SEHNR, CDR2 FQNEAQ (reference sequence). The CDR3 totals 13 residues. Here the CDR3 reads CASRVTGNAEAFF. The CDR3 bases are TGTGCCAGCAGGGTCACAGGGAACGCTGAAGCTTTCTTT.

This clonotype was observed at least ten times. The chain has TRBV20-1 and TRBJ1-2; D may be TRBD1 (5 bases). Deletions cut 5 bases from V and 6 bases from J, with 19 bases between. From germline, CDR1 is DFQATT and CDR2 SNEGSKA (reference sequence). This CDR3 contains 14 residues. The CDR3 is CSAPRPGTRDGYTF. The DNA of the CDR3 is TGCAGTGCTCCAAGGCCCGGGACCCGGGATGGCTACACCTTC.

In its sample, this clonotype was seen many times. V is TRBV28 and J is TRBJ2-3, with D possibly TRBD1 on 5 matching bases. Germline CDR1 is MDHEN and CDR2 is SYDVKM. V lost 2 bases, J lost 6 bases, and 18 bases lay in between. The CDR3 contains 16 residues. The CDR3 nucleotides are TGTGCCAGCAGTTTAGTCGACAGACTCGTGGGGGATACGCAGTATTTT. Translated, it gives CASSLVDRLVGDTQYF.

This clonotype was picked up many times. The CDR3 here is CASSLSGGTGEDYGYTF. CDR3 coding DNA: TGTGCCAGCAGCTTAAGTGGGGGGACGGGGGAGGACTATGGCTACACCTTC. The chain recombines TRBV7-2 with TRBJ1-2; D is perhaps TRBD1 (5 bases). This CDR3 spans 17 amino acids. V was clipped by 2 bases and J by 3 bases, with 19 bases between them. CDR1 is SGHTA, CDR2 FQGNSA, per germline.

At least ten counts were recorded for this clonotype. The chain couples TRBV2 to TRBJ1-2, with TRBD1 identical over 9 bases. The CDR3 covers 17 residues. The V gene's germline CDR1 is SNHLY and CDR2 FYNNEI. Germline trimming cut 4 bases from V and 0 bases from J; bases unmatched to any gene: 9. The CDR3 reads CASSAQKGQGTNYGYTF. DNA of the CDR3: TGTGCCAGCAGTGCCCAAAAGGGACAGGGAACTAACTATGGCTACACCTTC.

This clonotype appeared many times. The V gene is TRBV19, the J gene TRBJ2-2, with unresolved D. The V gene lost 1 base and the J gene lost 4 bases, with 7 bases spanning the gap. Germline V gene data show CDR1 as LNHDA and CDR2 as SQIVND (reference sequence). The CDR3 loop spans 14 amino acids. The CDR3 protein is CASSIVSTTGELFF. The CDR3 region has the DNA TGTGCCAGTAGTATAGTATCCACCACCGGGGAGCTGTTTTTT.

This clonotype was counted ten times or more. The chain uses TRBV27 and TRBJ2-3; possible D gene TRBD2, 5 bases. The V gene lost 5 bases and the J gene lost 2 bases, with 17 bases spanning the gap. The germline gives CDR1 MNHEY, CDR2 SMNVEV (reference sequence). The length of the CDR3 is 16 residues. CDR3: CASSNTGVWDTDTQYF. For the CDR3, the DNA is TGTGCCAGCAGTAATACCGGGGTCTGGGACACAGATACGCAGTATTTT.

This clonotype was counted at least ten times. This sequence joins TRBV11-2 and TRBJ2-7; D remains ambiguous. Germline V gene lookup returns CDR1 SGHAT and CDR2 FQNNGV. This CDR3 spans 13 amino acids. Trimming stripped 2 bases from V and 7 bases from J, with 12 bases between. The CDR3 nucleotides are TGTGCCAGCAGCTTAATATTAAGTGGGGAGCAGTACTTC. As protein: CASSLILSGEQYF.

Ten or more counts support this clonotype. CDR3 region: CSALTGESGYTF. Written as DNA, the CDR3 is TGCAGTGCCCTGACAGGGGAGAGTGGCTACACCTTC. The chain combines TRBV20-1 with TRBJ1-2, with 8 bases that match TRBD1. The germline V gene encodes CDR1 DFQATT and CDR2 SNEGSKA (reference sequence). There are 12 residues in the CDR3. Unmatched junction bases numbered 7, after V lost 6 bases and J lost 7 bases.

This clonotype showed up many times. V is TRBV6-2 or TRBV6-3 and J is TRBJ1-2; D gene unclear. V was pared by 6 bases and J by 3 bases, with 14 bases between. Germline CDR1 is MNHEY and CDR2 is SVGEGT. The CDR3 covers 14 residues. CDR3 in amino acids: CASSYNEFDYGYTF. For the CDR3, the DNA is TGTGCCAGCAGCTACAATGAGTTCGACTATGGCTACACCTTC.

There are many counts of this clonotype. V is TRBV7-2 and J is TRBJ2-1, with unresolved D. Trimming left V 3 bases short and J 9 bases short, with 9 bases between. CDR3 size: 12 residues. Germline V CDR1 and CDR2: SGHTA, FQGNSA. CDR3 DNA: TGTGCCAGCAGCTTCCGTCATGGTGAGCAGTTCTTC. The encoded protein is CASSFRHGEQFF.

The V and J genes are TRBV5-5 and TRBJ1-1; 7 positions match TRBD1. Germline CDR1 is SGHKS and CDR2 is YYEKEE (reference sequence). The length of the CDR3 is 13 residues. V trimming: 5 bases; J trimming: 5 bases; junction bases outside the gene matches: 6. The CDR3 sequence is CASRLQGWTEAFF. The CDR3 region has the DNA TGTGCCAGCAGGTTACAGGGGTGGACTGAAGCTTTCTTT. Full variable domain (rest looked up from reference TRBV5-5 and TRBJ1-1): DAGVTQSPTHLIKTRGQQVTLRCSPISGHKSVSWYQQVLGQGPQFIFQYYEKEERGRGNFPDRFSARQFPNYSSELNVNALLLGDSALYLCASRLQGWTEAFFGQGTRLTVV.

This clonotype showed up many times. The chain is built from TRBV15 and TRBJ1-1; D gene uncertain. This CDR3 contains 16 residues. CDR1 and CDR2 from the germline V gene are LNHNV and YYDKDF (reference sequence). Trimming removed 2 bases from V and 1 base from J, with 14 bases in between. In nucleotides, the CDR3 is TGTGCCACCAGCAGAAGAAAGGGTAGGTGGAACACTGAAGCTTTCTTT. Its protein is CATSRRKGRWNTEAFF.

This clonotype was seen at least ten times. This CDR3 reads CASSLVMGTDTQYF. The DNA of the CDR3 is TGTGCCAGCAGCTTAGTAATGGGCACAGATACGCAGTATTTT. This chain uses TRBV7-2 with TRBJ2-3; the D is unclear. This CDR3 contains 14 residues. CDR1 SGHTA and CDR2 FQGNSA come from the germline V gene. V dropped 1 base and J dropped 1 base, with 6 bases sitting between them.